This is a list of T cell receptor beta chains from one sample in a study of blood T cell repertoires in COVID-19. Assay: immunoSEQ multiplex PCR; the TCRdb copy retains only in-frame clones and omits some. The sample yields 500,000 to 600,000 clones, about 89% seen once. The sequenced material came from peripheral blood. These receptors were collected from a woman aged 45-59 years with COVID-19, enrolled during active disease. CDR3s include the opening cysteine and the closing phenylalanine or tryptophan. A D gene is named only where the DNA matches it firmly. Where a row states a size, it is once, few, many or the class of an expanded clone; other rows omit it.

abundance	d_gene	v_gene	j_gene	CDR3nt	CDR3aa
-	-	TRBV2	TRBJ1-1	TGTGCCAGCATCACGGACAGGAACACTGAAGCTTTCTTT	CASITDRNTEAFF
-	-	TRBV6-5	TRBJ1-1	TGTGCCAGCATTAACAGTCTCTCGAACACTGAAGCTTTCTTT	CASINSLSNTEAFF
-	TRBD2	TRBV4-2	TRBJ2-1	TGTGCCAGCAGCCAATTTAGCGGGGGGGCCACGTGGAATGAGCAGTTCTTC	CASSQFSGGATWNEQFF
once	TRBD1	TRBV6-5	TRBJ1-1	TGTGCCAGCAGTTACCAGGGGGCGGACACTGAAGCTTTCTTT	CASSYQGADTEAFF
once	-	TRBV19	TRBJ2-5	TGTGCCAGTAGTAATGAGGGCCGGGAGACCCAGTACTTC	CASSNEGRETQYF
once	TRBD1	TRBV30	TRBJ2-2	TGTGCCTGGAGTGTGGAAGGGGGCAACACCGGGGAGCTGTTTTTT	CAWSVEGGNTGELFF
-	TRBD1	TRBV2	TRBJ1-2	TGTGCCAGCCCCGAACGGCAGGGGGGAAGGATCGGGTATGGCTACACCTTC	CASPERQGGRIGYGYTF
-	TRBD2	TRBV19	TRBJ2-7	TGTGCCAGTAGTACTTCCGGGACTAGCGGGCCCGAGCAGTACTTC	CASSTSGTSGPEQYF
-	-	TRBV6-6	TRBJ1-1	TGTGCCAGCAGACCGACAGGTATGAACACTGAAGCTTTCTTT	CASRPTGMNTEAFF
-	-	TRBV11-1	TRBJ2-7	TGTGCCAGCAGCCAGGGGATGTACGAGCAGTACTTC	CASSQGMYEQYF
few	-	TRBV19	TRBJ2-1	TGTGCCAGTAGCTTGACAGCTCTCAATGAGCAGTTCTTC	CASSLTALNEQFF
-	-	TRBV6-5	TRBJ2-7	TGTGCCGCCGGGAAAGAAACCTACGAGCAGTACTTC	CAAGKETYEQYF
-	-	TRBV2	TRBJ2-1	TGTGCCAGCAACCGGGGGTCCCCCTACAATGAGCAGTTCTTC	CASNRGSPYNEQFF
-	TRBD1	TRBV5-1	TRBJ1-1	TGCGCCAGCAGGACAGGGTGGGGCACTGAAGCTTTCTTT	CASRTGWGTEAFF
-	TRBD2	TRBV7-2	TRBJ2-1	TGTGCCAGCAGCTTATCACTAGCGGGGGGGCCCTATGAGCAGTTCTTC	CASSLSLAGGPYEQFF
-	-	TRBV30	TRBJ2-1	TGTGCCTGGAGTCAGGGGGGATTCCATGAGCAGTTCTTC	CAWSQGGFHEQFF
few	-	TRBV30	TRBJ2-3	TGTGCCTGGACCTTGGTGGGGGGGCAAACAGATACGCAGTATTTT	CAWTLVGGQTDTQYF
-	-	TRBV30	TRBJ1-1	TGTGCCTGGATGGGTGATCGGGAAAGCACTGAAGCTTTCTTT	CAWMGDRESTEAFF
-	TRBD1	TRBV12-5	TRBJ2-5	TGTGCTAGTGGTTTGAGACCGGGACAGGGGGGGGAGACCCAGTACTTC	CASGLRPGQGGETQYF
-	-	TRBV11-2	TRBJ1-1	TGTGCCAGCAGCTTCCAAACTAACACTGAAGCTTTCTTT	CASSFQTNTEAFF
-	TRBD1	TRBV3-1/TRBV3-2	TRBJ1-2	TGTGCCAGCAGCCTTGGACAGGAGGACTATGGCTACACCTTC	CASSLGQEDYGYTF
-	-	TRBV7-9	TRBJ2-3	TGTGCCAGCAGCATCATCTCCAACACCCTCACAGATACGCAGTATTTT	CASSIISNTLTDTQYF
-	-	TRBV7-8	TRBJ2-7	TGTGCCAGCGGGGAGTCCTACGAGCAGTACTTC	CASGESYEQYF
-	TRBD1	TRBV15	TRBJ1-4	TGTGCCACCAGCAGGGGGTTCCAGGGGGCTAATGAAAAACTGTTTTTT	CATSRGFQGANEKLFF
-	-	TRBV18	TRBJ2-1	TGTGCCAGCTCACCACCGGGCAGGGTCAATGAGCAGTTCTTC	CASSPPGRVNEQFF
-	TRBD2	TRBV30	TRBJ2-3	TGTGCCTGGACCTGGGCGGGGGGGCCGGTAGATACGCAGTATTTT	CAWTWAGGPVDTQYF
-	-	TRBV5-1	TRBJ1-2	TGCGCCAGCAGCTCCGCCGCTGCCCAAACTTCGATCATCTATGGCTACACCTTC	CASSSAAAQTSIIYGYTF
-	TRBD2	TRBV4-1	TRBJ2-1	TGCGCCAGCAGCCGAGCGGGGGAGTTTATAGATGAGCAGTTCTTC	CASSRAGEFIDEQFF
-	TRBD2	TRBV9	TRBJ2-2	TGTGCCAGCAGCGCCAGCGGGGGGGCGTACACCGGGGAGCTGTTTTTT	CASSASGGAYTGELFF
-	-	TRBV28	TRBJ1-1	TGTGCCAGCAGTTTAGATGAAGGGGATGACACTGAAGCTTTCTTT	CASSLDEGDDTEAFF
-	TRBD1	TRBV19	TRBJ1-4	TGTGCCAGTAGCAAGAACAGGGGGAATGAAAAACTGTTTTTT	CASSKNRGNEKLFF
-	-	TRBV6-5	TRBJ2-3	TGTGCCAGCGGCTCTTACACAGATACGCAGTATTTT	CASGSYTDTQYF
-	-	TRBV6-1	TRBJ1-4	TGTGCCAGCAGTGAAGCAGCCCAAGGCGGAAAACTGTTTTTT	CASSEAAQGGKLFF
-	-	TRBV5-5	TRBJ1-1	TGTGCCAGCAGCTTAGGGACTTTGAACACTGAAGCTTTCTTT	CASSLGTLNTEAFF
-	TRBD1	TRBV2	TRBJ1-1	TGTGCCAGCAGCCCGGGACAGGGCTCGGCTGAAGCTTTCTTT	CASSPGQGSAEAFF